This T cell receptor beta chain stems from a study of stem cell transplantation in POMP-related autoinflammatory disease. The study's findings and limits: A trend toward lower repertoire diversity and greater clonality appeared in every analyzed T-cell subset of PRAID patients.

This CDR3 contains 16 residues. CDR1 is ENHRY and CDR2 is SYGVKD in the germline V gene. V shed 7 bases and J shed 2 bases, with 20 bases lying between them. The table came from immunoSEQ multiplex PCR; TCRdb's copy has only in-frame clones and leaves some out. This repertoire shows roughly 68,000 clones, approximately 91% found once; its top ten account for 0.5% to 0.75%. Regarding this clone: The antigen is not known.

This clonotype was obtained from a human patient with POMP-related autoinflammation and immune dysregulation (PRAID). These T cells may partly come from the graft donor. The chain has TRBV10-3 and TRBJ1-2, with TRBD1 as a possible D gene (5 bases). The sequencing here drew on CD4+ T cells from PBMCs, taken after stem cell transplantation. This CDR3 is CAITGGTDTNNYGYTF. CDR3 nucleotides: TGTGCCATCACCGGAGGGACCGACACTAACAACTATGGCTACACCTTC.